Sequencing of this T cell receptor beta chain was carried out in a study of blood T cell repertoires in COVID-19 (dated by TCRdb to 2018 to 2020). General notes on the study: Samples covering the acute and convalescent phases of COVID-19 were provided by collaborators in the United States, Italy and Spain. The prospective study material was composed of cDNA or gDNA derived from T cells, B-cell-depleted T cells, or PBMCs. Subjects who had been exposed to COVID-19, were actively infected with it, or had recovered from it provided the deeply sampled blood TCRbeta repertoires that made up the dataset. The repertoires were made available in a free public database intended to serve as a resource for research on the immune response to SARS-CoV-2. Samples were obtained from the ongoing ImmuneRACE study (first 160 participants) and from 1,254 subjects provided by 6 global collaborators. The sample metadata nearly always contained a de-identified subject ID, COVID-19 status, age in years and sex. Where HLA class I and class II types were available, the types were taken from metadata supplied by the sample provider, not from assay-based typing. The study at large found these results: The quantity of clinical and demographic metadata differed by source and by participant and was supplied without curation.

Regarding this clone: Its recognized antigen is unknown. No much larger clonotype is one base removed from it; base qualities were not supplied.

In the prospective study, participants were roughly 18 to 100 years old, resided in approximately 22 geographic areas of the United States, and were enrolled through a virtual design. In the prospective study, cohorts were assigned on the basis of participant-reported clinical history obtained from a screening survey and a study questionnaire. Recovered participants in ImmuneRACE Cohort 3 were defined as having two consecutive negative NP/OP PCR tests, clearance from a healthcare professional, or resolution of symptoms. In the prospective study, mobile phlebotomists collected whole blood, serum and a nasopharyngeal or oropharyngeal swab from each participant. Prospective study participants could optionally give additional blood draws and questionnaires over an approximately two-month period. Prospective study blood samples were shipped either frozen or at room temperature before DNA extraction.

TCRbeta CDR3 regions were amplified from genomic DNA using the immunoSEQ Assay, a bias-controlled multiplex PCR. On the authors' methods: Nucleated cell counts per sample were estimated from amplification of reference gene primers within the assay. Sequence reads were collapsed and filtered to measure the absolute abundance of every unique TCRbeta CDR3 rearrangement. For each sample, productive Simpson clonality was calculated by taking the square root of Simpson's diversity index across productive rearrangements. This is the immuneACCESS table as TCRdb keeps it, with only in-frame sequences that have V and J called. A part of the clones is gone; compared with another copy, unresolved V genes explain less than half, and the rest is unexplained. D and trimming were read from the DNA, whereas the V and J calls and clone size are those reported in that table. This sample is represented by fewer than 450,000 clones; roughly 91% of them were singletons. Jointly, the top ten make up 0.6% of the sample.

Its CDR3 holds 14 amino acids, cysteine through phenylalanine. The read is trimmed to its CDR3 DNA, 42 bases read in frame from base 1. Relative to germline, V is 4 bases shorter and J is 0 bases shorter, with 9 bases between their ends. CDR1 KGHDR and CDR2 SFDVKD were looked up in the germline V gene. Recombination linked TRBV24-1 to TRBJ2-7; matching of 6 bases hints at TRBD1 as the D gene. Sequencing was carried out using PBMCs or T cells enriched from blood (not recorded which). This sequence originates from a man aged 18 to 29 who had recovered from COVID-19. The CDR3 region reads CATSETGSSYEQYF. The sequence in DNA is TGTGCCACCAGTGAAACAGGGAGCTCCTACGAGCAGTACTTC.